The 19 T cell receptor beta chains given below trace back to one sample, sequenced in a study of control samples from healthy donors and cancer patients (dated by TCRdb to between 2020 and 2021). The protocol used for the library was the immunoSEQ multiplex PCR assay. TCRdb's version of the immuneACCESS table is confined to in-frame rearrangements and falls short of the full clone set. An unresolved V gene accounts for under half of the shortfall where checked; the remainder is of unknown origin. This sample has approximately 70,000 clones in its table, and roughly 90% of those were observed once. Of the sample, approximately 5% falls within the top ten clones. Input material: PBMCs. All receptors derive from a man aged 60 to 69 with colorectal cancer.

This rearrangement joins TRBV28 to TRBJ2-5; either TRBD1 or TRBD2 may fit D (5 bases each). The germline V gene encodes CDR1 MDHEN and CDR2 SYDVKM. V was shortened by 2 bases and J by 2 bases, with 15 bases between the two germline ends. The CDR3 extends over 16 amino acids. The CDR3: CASSLGIWGKQETQYF. The CDR3 bases are TGTGCCAGCAGTTTAGGTATATGGGGGAAACAAGAGACCCAGTACTTC. The full variable domain, rest sourced from reference TRBV28 and TRBJ2-5, is DVKVTQSSRYLVKRTGEKVFLECVQDMDHENMFWYRQDPGLGLRLIYFSYDVKMKEKGDIPEGYSVSREKKERFSLILESASTNQTSMYLCASSLGIWGKQETQYFGPGTRLLVL.

This sequence joins TRBV28 and TRBJ1-2; D is undetermined. V dropped 6 bases and J dropped 6 bases, with 14 bases sitting between them. The CDR3 extends over 13 amino acids. Germline V gene lookup returns CDR1 MDHEN and CDR2 SYDVKM. The CDR3 nucleotides read TGTGCCAGCAGCACCGGGCAGGTGGATGGCTACACCTTC. Its translation is CASSTGQVDGYTF.

The chain combines TRBV25-1 with TRBJ1-4, with 7 positions matching TRBD1. Per the germline V gene, CDR1 is MGHDK and CDR2 is SYGVNS. The CDR3 runs 15 residues. The junction had 4 bases not matched to a gene; V was cut back by 2 bases and J by 4 bases. The DNA for the CDR3 is TGTGCCAGCAGTGAAAGGGGGCTGGGTAATGAAAAACTGTTTTTT. It is translated as CASSERGLGNEKLFF.

The J gene is TRBJ1-4, the V gene TRBV29-1, with a tentative D call TRBD1 (6 bases). The germline V gene encodes CDR1 SQVTM and CDR2 ANQGSEA. CDR3 length: 12 amino acids. Trimming shortened V by 7 bases and J by 10 bases, and 16 bases separated the two germline ends. The CDR3 loop reads CSARGQFGKLFF. The CDR3 coding sequence is TGCAGCGCCCGAGGACAGTTCGGAAAACTGTTTTTT.

The J gene is TRBJ2-3, the V gene TRBV11-2, with no clear D. Germline V gene data show CDR1 as SGHAT and CDR2 as FQNNGV. Trimming removed 1 base from V and 2 bases from J, with 7 bases in between. The CDR3 covers 14 residues. CDR3 nucleotides: TGTGCCAGCAGCTTAGGACTCATCACAGATACGCAGTATTTT. This codes for CASSLGLITDTQYF.

The rearrangement links TRBV4-1 to TRBJ1-1; maybe TRBD1 (5 bases). The germline V gene has CDR1 MGHRA and CDR2 YSYEKL. Trimming removed 1 base at V and 4 bases at J, with 16 bases between. This CDR3 has 16 amino acids. DNA of the CDR3: TGCGCCAGCAGCCAAGGTGGCCCACCGAGGGGCACTGAAGCTTTCTTT. Protein sequence: CASSQGGPPRGTEAFF.

The rearrangement links TRBV29-1 to TRBJ2-2; TRBD1 matches at 9 bases. In germline, CDR1 is SQVTM, CDR2 ANQGSEA. The V segment lost 1 base and the J segment 4 bases; nucleotides outside the gene matches: 4. There are 15 residues in the CDR3. For the CDR3, the DNA is TGCAGCGTTGAAGCCGGGACAGGGCTCACCGGGGAGCTGTTTTTT. Translating gives CSVEAGTGLTGELFF.

The chain links TRBV7-9 to TRBJ2-3, with 8 bases matching TRBD1. CDR1 SEHNR and CDR2 FQNEAQ come from the germline V gene (reference sequence). J gave up 6 bases and V 5 bases, and 4 bases lay outside the gene matches. This CDR3 is built from 13 residues. CDR3 residues: CASSRQGTDTQYF. CDR3 nucleotides: TGTGCCAGCAGCCGACAGGGGACCGATACGCAGTATTTT.

This clone was seen a single time. This chain connects TRBV19 to TRBJ2-1, with D perhaps TRBD2 (6 bases). V was pared by 4 bases and J by 8 bases, with 18 bases between. Germline V gene data show CDR1 as LNHDA and CDR2 as SQIVND (reference sequence). This CDR3 region has 15 residues. The CDR3 region has the DNA TGTGCCAGTAGTACCCGGGGGACGACCATGGATGAGCAGTTCTTC. Its protein product is CASSTRGTTMDEQFF. Looking up the rest from reference TRBV19 and TRBJ2-1 gives the full variable domain: DGGITQSPKYLFRKEGQNVTLSCEQNLNHDAMYWYRQDPGQGLRLIYYSQIVNDFQKGDIAEGYSVSREKKESFPLTVTSAQKNPTAFYLCASSTRGTTMDEQFFGPGTRLTVL.

The chain links TRBV4-1 to TRBJ2-5, with D uncertain. Trimming took 3 bases from V and 4 from J, leaving 9 bases between them. Per the germline V gene, CDR1 is MGHRA and CDR2 is YSYEKL. The CDR3 consists of 13 residues. CDR3 residues: CASSQGTGETQYF. In DNA, the CDR3 is TGCGCCAGCAGCCAGGGCACCGGAGAGACCCAGTACTTC.

The chain carries TRBV10-3 and TRBJ1-4, with D tentatively TRBD1 (5 bases). Germline V gives CDR1 ENHRY, CDR2 SYGVKD. CDR3 length: 13 residues. V lost 3 bases and J 8 bases, leaving 10 bases between the germline ends. DNA of the CDR3: TGTGCCATCAGTGAAGGGGCTTGGGAAAAACTGTTTTTT. Amino acids: CAISEGAWEKLFF.

This chain connects TRBV2 to TRBJ1-6; D is unclear. The V gene's germline CDR1 is SNHLY and CDR2 FYNNEI. The germline V and J ends were trimmed by 6 bases and 1 base, with 13 bases remaining between them. The CDR3 extends over 16 amino acids. CDR3 amino acids: CASRGGIASYNSPLHF. In DNA form, the CDR3 reads TGTGCCAGCAGGGGTGGGATCGCTTCCTATAATTCACCCCTCCACTTT.

The chain is built from TRBV9 and TRBJ1-6; 8 bases line up with TRBD1. CDR1 is SGDLS and CDR2 is YYNGEE in the germline V gene. V shed 7 bases, J shed 3 bases, and the junction held 6 bases outside the gene matches. The CDR3 spans 15 residues. The CDR3 protein is CASGSGGYYNSPLHF. CDR3 nucleotide sequence: TGTGCCAGCGGGTCAGGGGGCTACTATAATTCACCCCTCCACTTT. Supplemented by reference TRBV9 and TRBJ1-6, the full variable domain reads DSGVTQTPKHLITATGQRVTLRCSPRSGDLSVYWYQQSLDQGLQFLIQYYNGEERAKGNILERFSAQQFPDLHSELNLSSLELGDSALYFCASGSGGYYNSPLHFGNGTRLTVT.

The rearrangement links TRBV13 to TRBJ2-1, with 7 bases that match TRBD2. The CDR3 is 13 amino acids. The V and J ends lost 7 bases and 9 bases, in that order; junction bases with no gene match: 9. Looked up from germline, CDR1 is PRHDT and CDR2 is FYEKMQ (reference sequence). The CDR3 region is CASTFGGGGEQFF. The CDR3 nucleotides are TGTGCCAGCACCTTCGGCGGGGGAGGTGAGCAGTTCTTC. Supplemented by reference TRBV13 and TRBJ2-1, the full variable domain reads AAGVIQSPRHLIKEKRETATLKCYPIPRHDTVYWYQQGPGQDPQFLISFYEKMQSDKGSIPDRFSAQQFSDYHSELNMSSLELGDSALYFCASTFGGGGEQFFGPGTRLTVL.

The chain joins TRBV9 to TRBJ1-6; no definite D call. V lost 2 bases to trimming and J lost 4 bases, with 10 bases between them. The germline V gene has CDR1 SGDLS and CDR2 YYNGEE. The CDR3 runs 15 residues. CDR3 bases: TGTGCCAGCAGCGTCACTGACTCATATAATTCACCCCTCCACTTT. Translating it yields CASSVTDSYNSPLHF. The full variable domain, its missing parts supplied by reference TRBV9 and TRBJ1-6, is DSGVTQTPKHLITATGQRVTLRCSPRSGDLSVYWYQQSLDQGLQFLIQYYNGEERAKGNILERFSAQQFPDLHSELNLSSLELGDSALYFCASSVTDSYNSPLHFGNGTRLTVT.

In this sample, this clone turned up once. The chain carries TRBV15 and TRBJ2-3, with 11 bases aligning to TRBD2. V lost 7 bases, J lost 2 bases, and 5 bases stayed unmatched. CDR1 LNHNV and CDR2 YYDKDF come from the germline V gene (reference sequence). There are 15 residues in the CDR3. As DNA, the CDR3 is TGTGCCACCACCCCTAGCGGGGGGCTCACAGATACGCAGTATTTT. This sequence encodes CATTPSGGLTDTQYF.

The chain joins TRBV19 to TRBJ2-7; D unresolved. Germline values: CDR1 LNHDA, CDR2 SQIVND (reference sequence). Trimming removed 5 bases at V and 2 bases at J, with 4 bases between. The length of the CDR3 is 11 residues. This CDR3 is CASSWAYEQYF. The CDR3 bases are TGTGCCAGTAGTTGGGCCTACGAGCAGTACTTC. Complete variable domain (other parts from reference TRBV19 and TRBJ2-7): DGGITQSPKYLFRKEGQNVTLSCEQNLNHDAMYWYRQDPGQGLRLIYYSQIVNDFQKGDIAEGYSVSREKKESFPLTVTSAQKNPTAFYLCASSWAYEQYFGPGTRLTVT.

This clone was observed once. V and J are TRBV6-1 and TRBJ2-5; D uncertain. The ends were cut back, 2 bases at V and 12 bases at J, with 7 bases in the middle. This CDR3 is built from 10 residues. CDR1 and CDR2 from the germline V gene are MNHNS and SASEGT. CDR3 nucleotide sequence: TGTGCCAGCAGTGAACTAGTAGAGTACTTC. This gives the protein CASSELVEYF.

In DNA, the CDR3 is TGTGCCAGCAGCCAGGGGGTAGGAACAGGAAGCCAGCCCCAGCATTTT. Protein: CASSQGVGTGSQPQHF. The chain has TRBV3-1 (or the pseudogene TRBV3-2) and TRBJ1-5; TRBD1 is a possible D gene (5 bases). Trimming left V 3 bases short and J 7 bases short, with 19 bases between. Germline V CDR1 and CDR2: LGHDT, YNNKEL (reference sequence). There are 16 residues in the CDR3.